This paragraph covers one T cell receptor beta chain sequence. The time point denotes: blood at routine non-recurrence follow-up after resection. Unsorted whole RNA samples from tumor, nontumor lung or frozen PBMC were sequenced. The presence of a unique molecular identifier marked each TCR cDNA molecule. TCRdb reprocessed the 5' RACE reads with MiXCR, giving one entry per CDR3 protein. The sample lists about 94,000 distinct CDR3 sequences, approximately 20% occurring once. This CDR3 is 15 amino acids long. Trimming cost V 3 bases and J 7 bases; bases outside gene matches: 6. Germline V gene sequence: CDR1 SGHVS, CDR2 FNYEAQ. The sample originates from a study of spatial heterogeneity in lung cancer. Study as a whole: Detection of beta-chain sequences consistently exceeded that of alpha-chain sequences.

The specimen was PBMCs, collected at follow-up. V gene TRBV7-6 combines with J gene TRBJ2-1; 10 bases are shared with TRBD1. This TCR was recovered from a male donor with early-stage non-small cell lung cancer. DNA for the CDR3: TGTGCCAGCAGCTTCCGGGACAGGGGCCAAAATGAGCAGTTCTTC. Translating gives CASSFRDRGQNEQFF.